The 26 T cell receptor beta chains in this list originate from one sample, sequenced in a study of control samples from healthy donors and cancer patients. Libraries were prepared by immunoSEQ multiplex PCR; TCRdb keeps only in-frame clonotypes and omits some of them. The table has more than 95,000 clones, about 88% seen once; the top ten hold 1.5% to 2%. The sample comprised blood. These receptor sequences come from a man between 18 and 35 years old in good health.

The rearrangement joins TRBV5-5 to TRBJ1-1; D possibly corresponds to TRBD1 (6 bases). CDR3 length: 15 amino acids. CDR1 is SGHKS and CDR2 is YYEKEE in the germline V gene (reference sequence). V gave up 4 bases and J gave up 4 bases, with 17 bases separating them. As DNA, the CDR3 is TGTGCCAGCAGCCCACTTAGGACAGTCAGCACTGAAGCTTTCTTT. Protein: CASSPLRTVSTEAFF.

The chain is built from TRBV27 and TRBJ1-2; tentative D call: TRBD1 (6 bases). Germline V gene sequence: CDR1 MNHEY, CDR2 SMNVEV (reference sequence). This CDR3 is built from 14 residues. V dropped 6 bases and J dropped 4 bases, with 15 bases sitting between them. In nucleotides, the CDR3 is TGTGCCAGCAGCGCCGGACAGCCCTCCTATGGCTACACCTTC. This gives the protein CASSAGQPSYGYTF.

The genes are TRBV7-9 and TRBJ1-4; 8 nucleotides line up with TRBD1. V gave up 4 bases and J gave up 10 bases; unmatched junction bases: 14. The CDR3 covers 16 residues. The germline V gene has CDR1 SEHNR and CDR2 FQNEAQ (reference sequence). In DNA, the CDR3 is TGTGCCAGCAGCTCCACAGGGGGAGCGGAGGTTCGAAAACTGTTTTTT. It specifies CASSSTGGAEVRKLFF.

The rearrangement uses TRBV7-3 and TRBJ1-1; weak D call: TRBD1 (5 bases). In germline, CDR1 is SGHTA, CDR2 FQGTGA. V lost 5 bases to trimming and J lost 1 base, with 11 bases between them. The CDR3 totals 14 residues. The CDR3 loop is CASSQGPPNTEAFF. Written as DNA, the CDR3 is TGTGCCAGCAGCCAGGGACCCCCGAACACTGAAGCTTTCTTT.

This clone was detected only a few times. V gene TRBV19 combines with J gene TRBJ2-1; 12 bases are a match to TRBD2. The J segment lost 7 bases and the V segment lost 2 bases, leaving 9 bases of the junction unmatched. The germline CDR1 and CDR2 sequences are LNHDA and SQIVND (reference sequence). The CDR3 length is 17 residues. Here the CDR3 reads CASSIKRRLAGDNEQFF. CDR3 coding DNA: TGTGCCAGTAGTATAAAAAGAAGACTAGCGGGAGATAATGAGCAGTTCTTC. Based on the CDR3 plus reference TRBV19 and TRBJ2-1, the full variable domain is DGGITQSPKYLFRKEGQNVTLSCEQNLNHDAMYWYRQDPGQGLRLIYYSQIVNDFQKGDIAEGYSVSREKKESFPLTVTSAQKNPTAFYLCASSIKRRLAGDNEQFFGPGTRLTVL.

CDR3 residues: CASSYYGLAGVYEQFF. The CDR3 DNA is TGTGCCAGCAGTTATTACGGACTAGCGGGAGTTTATGAGCAGTTCTTC. V gene TRBV6-5 combines with J gene TRBJ2-1; 13 bases are shared with TRBD2. Per germline, CDR1 MNHEY and CDR2 SVGAGI. This CDR3 has 16 residues. V gave up 3 bases and J gave up 8 bases; unmatched junction bases: 7.

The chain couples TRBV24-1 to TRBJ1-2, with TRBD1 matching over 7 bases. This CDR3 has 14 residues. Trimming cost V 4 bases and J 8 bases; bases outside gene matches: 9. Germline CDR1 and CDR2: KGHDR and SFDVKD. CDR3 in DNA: TGTGCCACCAGTGACTCGGGACAGCCGGCGGGCTACACCTTC. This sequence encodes CATSDSGQPAGYTF.

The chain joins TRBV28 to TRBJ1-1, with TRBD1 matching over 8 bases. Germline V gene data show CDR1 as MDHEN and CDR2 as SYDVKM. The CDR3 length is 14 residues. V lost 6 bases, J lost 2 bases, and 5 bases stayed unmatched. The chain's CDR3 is CASSQTGDNTEAFF. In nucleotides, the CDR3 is TGTGCCAGCAGCCAGACAGGGGATAACACTGAAGCTTTCTTT.

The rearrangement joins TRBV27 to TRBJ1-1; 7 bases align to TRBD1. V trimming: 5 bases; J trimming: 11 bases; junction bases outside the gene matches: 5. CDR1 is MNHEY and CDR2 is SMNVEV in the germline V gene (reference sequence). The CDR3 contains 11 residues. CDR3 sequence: CASSQGQPAFF. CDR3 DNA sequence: TGTGCCAGCAGTCAGGGACAGCCGGCTTTCTTT.

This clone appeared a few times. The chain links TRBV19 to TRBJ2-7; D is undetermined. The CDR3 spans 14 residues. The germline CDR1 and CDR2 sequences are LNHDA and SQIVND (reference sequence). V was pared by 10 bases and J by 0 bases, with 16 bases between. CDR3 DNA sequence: TGTGCCACCACCGGGCGTTTCAGCTCCTACGAGCAGTACTTC. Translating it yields CATTGRFSSYEQYF. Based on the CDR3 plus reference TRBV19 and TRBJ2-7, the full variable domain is DGGITQSPKYLFRKEGQNVTLSCEQNLNHDAMYWYRQDPGQGLRLIYYSQIVNDFQKGDIAEGYSVSREKKESFPLTVTSAQKNPTAFYLCATTGRFSSYEQYFGPGTRLTVT.

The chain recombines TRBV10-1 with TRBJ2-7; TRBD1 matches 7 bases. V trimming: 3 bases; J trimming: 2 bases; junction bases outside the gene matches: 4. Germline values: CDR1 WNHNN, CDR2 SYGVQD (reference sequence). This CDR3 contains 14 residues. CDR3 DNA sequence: TGCGCCAGCAGTGAAGTGGACAGGCCCTACGAGCAGTACTTC. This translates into CASSEVDRPYEQYF.

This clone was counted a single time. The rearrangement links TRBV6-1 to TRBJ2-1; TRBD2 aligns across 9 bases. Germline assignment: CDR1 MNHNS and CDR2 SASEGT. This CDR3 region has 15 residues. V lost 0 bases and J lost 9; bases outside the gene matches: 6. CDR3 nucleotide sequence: TGTGCCAGCAGTGAAGCAGCGGGAGGATCCCCTGAGCAGTTCTTC. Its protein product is CASSEAAGGSPEQFF.

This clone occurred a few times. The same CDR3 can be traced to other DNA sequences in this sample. CDR3 sequence reads: CASSVGEETQYF. The CDR3 coding sequence is TGTGCCAGCAGCGTCGGGGAAGAGACCCAGTACTTC. J is TRBJ2-5 and V is TRBV9; perhaps TRBD2 as D (5 bases). The CDR3 covers 12 residues. CDR1 and CDR2 from the germline V gene are SGDLS and YYNGEE. Trimming pared 2 bases from V and 3 bases from J, leaving 5 bases between.

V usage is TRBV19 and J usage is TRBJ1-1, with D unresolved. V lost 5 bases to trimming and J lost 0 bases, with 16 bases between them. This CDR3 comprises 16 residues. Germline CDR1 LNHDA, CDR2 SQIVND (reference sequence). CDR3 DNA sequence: TGTGCCAGTAGTGAACGGTTGGACGTTTTGAACACTGAAGCTTTCTTT. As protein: CASSERLDVLNTEAFF. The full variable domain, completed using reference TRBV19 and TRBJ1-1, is DGGITQSPKYLFRKEGQNVTLSCEQNLNHDAMYWYRQDPGQGLRLIYYSQIVNDFQKGDIAEGYSVSREKKESFPLTVTSAQKNPTAFYLCASSERLDVLNTEAFFGQGTRLTVV.

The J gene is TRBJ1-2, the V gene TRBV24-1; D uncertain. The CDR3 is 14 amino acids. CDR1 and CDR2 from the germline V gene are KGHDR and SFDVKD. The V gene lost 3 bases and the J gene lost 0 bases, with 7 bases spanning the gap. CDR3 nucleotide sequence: TGTGCCACCAGTGATGCATCGGCTAACTATGGCTACACCTTC. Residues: CATSDASANYGYTF.

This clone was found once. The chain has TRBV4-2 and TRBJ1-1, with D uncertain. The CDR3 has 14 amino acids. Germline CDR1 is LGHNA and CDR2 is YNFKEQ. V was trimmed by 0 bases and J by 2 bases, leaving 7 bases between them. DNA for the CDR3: TGTGCCAGCAGCCAAGATAACAGTAACACTGAAGCTTTCTTT. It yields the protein CASSQDNSNTEAFF.

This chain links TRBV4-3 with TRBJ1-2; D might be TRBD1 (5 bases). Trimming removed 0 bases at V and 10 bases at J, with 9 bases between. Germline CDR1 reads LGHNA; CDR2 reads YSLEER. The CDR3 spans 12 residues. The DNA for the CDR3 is TGCGCCAGCAGCCAAGACGGGGGAAACTACACCTTC. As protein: CASSQDGGNYTF.

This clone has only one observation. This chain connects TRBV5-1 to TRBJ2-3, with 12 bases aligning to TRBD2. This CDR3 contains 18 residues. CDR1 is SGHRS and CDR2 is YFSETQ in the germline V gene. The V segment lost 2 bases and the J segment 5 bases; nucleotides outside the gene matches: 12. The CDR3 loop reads CASSFGASGRVGGDTQYF. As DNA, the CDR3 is TGCGCCAGCAGCTTTGGCGCTAGCGGGAGGGTTGGTGGAGATACGCAGTATTTT.

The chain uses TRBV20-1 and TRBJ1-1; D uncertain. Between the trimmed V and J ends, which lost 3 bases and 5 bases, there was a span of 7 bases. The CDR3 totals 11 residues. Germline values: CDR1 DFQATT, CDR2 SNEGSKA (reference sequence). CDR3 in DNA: TGCAGTGCTAGTCCGGGGACTGAAGCTTTCTTT. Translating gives CSASPGTEAFF.

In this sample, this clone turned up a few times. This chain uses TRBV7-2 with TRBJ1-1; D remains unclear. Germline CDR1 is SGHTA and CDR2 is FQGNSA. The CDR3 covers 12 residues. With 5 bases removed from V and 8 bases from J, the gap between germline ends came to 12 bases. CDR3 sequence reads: CASSLRGLEAFF. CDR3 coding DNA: TGTGCCAGCAGCCTCCGAGGGCTGGAAGCTTTCTTT.

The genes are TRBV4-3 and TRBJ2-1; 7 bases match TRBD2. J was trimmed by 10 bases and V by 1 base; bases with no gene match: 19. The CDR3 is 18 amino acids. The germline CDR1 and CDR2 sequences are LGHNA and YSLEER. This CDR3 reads CASSQAALGGRGGDEQFF. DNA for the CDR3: TGCGCCAGCAGCCAAGCGGCGTTGGGCGGGAGAGGCGGGGACGAGCAGTTCTTC.

The CDR3: CASSEVGVVGSYEQYF. The DNA of the CDR3 is TGCGCCAGCAGTGAAGTTGGAGTTGTGGGGTCCTACGAGCAGTACTTC. The chain is built from TRBV10-2 and TRBJ2-7; the D is unclear. V dropped 3 bases and J dropped 1 base, with 16 bases sitting between them. The germline gives CDR1 WSHSY, CDR2 SAAADI. The CDR3 has 16 amino acids.

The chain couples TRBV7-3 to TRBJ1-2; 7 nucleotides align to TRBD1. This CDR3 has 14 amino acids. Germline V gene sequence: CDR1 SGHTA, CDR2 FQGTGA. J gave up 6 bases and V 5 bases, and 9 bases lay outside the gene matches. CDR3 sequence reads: CASSAAEGADGYTF. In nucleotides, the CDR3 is TGTGCCAGCAGCGCCGCGGAGGGGGCTGATGGCTACACCTTC.

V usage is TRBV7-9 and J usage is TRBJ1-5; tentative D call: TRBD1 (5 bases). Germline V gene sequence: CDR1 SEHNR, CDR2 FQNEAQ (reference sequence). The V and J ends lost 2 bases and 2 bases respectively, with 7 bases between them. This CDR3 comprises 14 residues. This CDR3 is CASSLIGGNQPQHF. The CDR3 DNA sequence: TGTGCCAGCAGCTTAATAGGGGGCAATCAGCCCCAGCATTTT.

CDR3 in amino acids: CATSRTNRGTNEKLFF. CDR3 nucleotides: TGTGCCACCAGCAGGACTAACAGGGGAACTAATGAAAAACTGTTTTTT. The rearrangement uses TRBV15 and TRBJ1-4; 7 bases map to TRBD1. V shed 3 bases, J shed 1 base, and the junction held 5 bases outside the gene matches. Germline V gives CDR1 LNHNV, CDR2 YYDKDF (reference sequence). The CDR3 has 16 amino acids.

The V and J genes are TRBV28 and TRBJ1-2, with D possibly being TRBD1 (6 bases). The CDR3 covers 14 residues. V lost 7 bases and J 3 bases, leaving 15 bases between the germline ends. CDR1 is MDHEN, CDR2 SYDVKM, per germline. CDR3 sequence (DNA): TGTGCCAGCACCGTCGGGGGCGCAGACTATGGCTACACCTTC. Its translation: CASTVGGADYGYTF.